This TCR beta chain is from a study of T cells after yellow fever vaccination. This clonotype was observed at least ten times. The antigen remains undetermined. Broader study findings: Across the CD4 and CD8 compartments, a small share of clonotypes was present in both.

The CDR3 covers 24 residues. Germline trimming cut 7 bases from V and 14 bases from J; bases unmatched to any gene: 42. TCRdb called the 5' RACE reads again in MiXCR, with one record for every CDR3 protein. The sample has about 310,000 distinct CDR3 sequences; around 3.6% are singletons. The V gene is TRBV12-3 or TRBV12-4, the J gene TRBJ1-6, with 9 nucleotides matching TRBD1. The specimen was PBMCs, collected on the day of the yellow fever booster vaccination. The TCR was taken from a man aged 18 to 29 who received the YFV17D yellow fever vaccine. CDR3 bases: TGTGCCAGCACCTTGCGTTTGCGGCAGGGAGTAACATTGTGGGGACAGGGAATCAAAGGAGCCCTCCACTTT. Translated, it gives CASTLRLRQGVTLWGQGIKGALHF.